Following are 26 T cell receptor beta chains from one sample sequenced in a study of spatial heterogeneity in lung cancer. Using its own MiXCR run on the 5' RACE reads, TCRdb lists one record per CDR3 protein. The data hold about 92,000 distinct CDR3 sequences, with about 12% observed a single time. The time point denotes: sample taken at primary tumor resection. Sequencing was performed on whole RNA extracted from tumor and nontumor lung tissue, or from frozen PBMC, and the material was left unsorted. The starting material was PBMCs, obtained at surgery. The receptors originated from a male donor with early-stage non-small cell lung cancer.

This clonotype was observed at least ten times. The V gene is TRBV7-3, the J gene TRBJ2-2; 8 bases agree with TRBD1. With 8 bases clipped from V and 7 bases from J, the junction kept 6 bases outside the gene matches. The CDR3 covers 13 residues. CDR1 and CDR2 from the germline V gene are SGHTA and FQGTGA. CDR3 DNA: TGTGCCAGCTCCCAGGGGGCGGTCGGGGAGCTGTTTTTT. It specifies CASSQGAVGELFF.

There are a few counts of this clonotype. The rearrangement joins TRBV20-1 to TRBJ2-5; the match to TRBD2 covers 8 bases. V dropped 3 bases and J dropped 5; count of bases not matched to a gene: 2. The V gene's germline CDR1 is DFQATT and CDR2 SNEGSKA (reference sequence). The CDR3 covers 12 residues. The CDR3 DNA follows: TGCAGTGCTAGCGGGAGGGTTGAGACCCAGTACTTC. It yields the protein CSASGRVETQYF.

Worth noting for this clonotype: One end of the junction is discordant with germline, which a read error may explain. This chain links TRBV7-7 with TRBJ2-3; D gene ambiguous. CDR1 and CDR2 from the germline V gene are SSHAT and FNYEAQ (reference sequence). The CDR3 consists of 14 residues. CDR3 DNA sequence: TGTGCTAGCAGCGCCCAATCTAGCACAGATACGCAGTATTTT. Translation: CASSAQSSTDTQYF.

The V call is TRBV5-1, the J call TRBJ2-3; tentative D call: TRBD2 (5 bases). Germline V gene lookup returns CDR1 SGHRS and CDR2 YFSETQ. Trimming stripped 3 bases from V and 3 bases from J, with 5 bases between. The CDR3 extends over 12 amino acids. The CDR3 loop reads CASSWTTDTQYF. As DNA, the CDR3 is TGCGCCAGCAGCTGGACTACAGATACGCAGTATTTT.

This clonotype has a handful of counts. This sequence joins TRBV6-5 and TRBJ2-1, with D uncertain. CDR1 MNHEY and CDR2 SVGAGI come from the germline V gene. This CDR3 contains 14 residues. Trimming stripped 6 bases from V and 5 bases from J, with 14 bases between. In nucleotides, the CDR3 is TGTGCCAGCAGGGCGGAACTCACGAACAATGAGCAGTTCTTC. Translation: CASRAELTNNEQFF.

The chain joins TRBV5-1 to TRBJ2-5; no firm D call. V lost 1 base and J 0 bases, leaving 1 base between the germline ends. The length of the CDR3 is 12 residues. Germline loops: CDR1 SGHRS, CDR2 YFSETQ. The DNA for the CDR3 is TGCGCCAGCAGCTTGCACCAAGAGACCCAGTACTTC. Translation gives CASSLHQETQYF.

This clonotype was found many times. The V call is TRBV18, the J call TRBJ2-2; no firm D call. The CDR3 is 13 amino acids. The V and J ends lost 1 base and 3 bases respectively, with 3 bases between them. Germline-derived CDR1 and CDR2 are KGHSH and LQKENI. The CDR3 DNA reads as TGTGCCAGCTCACCACGAGACACCGGGGAGCTGTTTTTT. Amino acids: CASSPRDTGELFF.

This clonotype has at least ten counts. This chain connects TRBV7-2 to TRBJ2-3, with 10 positions matching TRBD1. J gave up 3 bases and V 11 bases, and 5 bases lay outside the gene matches. The CDR3 consists of 13 residues. Germline lookup yields CDR1 SGHTA and CDR2 FQGNSA. CDR3 sequence reads: CALRDRGTDTQYF. The CDR3 nucleotides are TGTGCCCTGCGGGACAGGGGTACAGATACGCAGTATTTT.

The V gene is TRBV5-1, the J gene TRBJ1-2; perhaps TRBD1 as D (5 bases). Germline loops: CDR1 SGHRS, CDR2 YFSETQ. Trimming stripped 4 bases from V and 0 bases from J, with 7 bases between. The CDR3 consists of 13 residues. CDR3 nucleotides: TGCGCCAGCAGCCCGGACACTAACTATGGCTACACCTTC. Its protein is CASSPDTNYGYTF. Variable domain in full (rest from reference TRBV5-1 and TRBJ1-2): KAGVTQTPRYLIKTRGQQVTLSCSPISGHRSVSWYQQTPGQGLQFLFEYFSETQRNKGNFPGRFSGRQFSNSRSEMNVSTLELGDSALYLCASSPDTNYGYTFGSGTRLTVV.

The rearrangement joins TRBV7-6 to TRBJ2-2; 9 bases fit TRBD2. Germline trimming cut 0 bases from V and 4 bases from J; bases unmatched to any gene: 6. The CDR3 totals 17 residues. Per germline, CDR1 SGHVS and CDR2 FNYEAQ. For the CDR3, the DNA is TGTGCCAGCAGCTTAGCGCCGCGGGAGGGTGGCACCGGGGAGCTGTTTTTT. Protein: CASSLAPREGGTGELFF.

The CDR3 loop reads CASSLGAGIDEQFF. The CDR3 DNA follows: TGTGCCAGCAGCTTGGGCGCGGGAATCGATGAGCAGTTCTTC. The genes are TRBV5-4 and TRBJ2-1; possible D gene TRBD2, 6 bases. The ends were cut back, 0 bases at V and 8 bases at J, with 12 bases in the middle. Germline values: CDR1 SGHNT, CDR2 YYREEE (reference sequence). The CDR3 has 14 residues.

This clonotype was detected only a few times. The V gene is TRBV20-1, the J gene TRBJ1-5; TRBD1 matches 7 bases. Germline V gene data show CDR1 as DFQATT and CDR2 as SNEGSKA (reference sequence). The CDR3 extends over 14 amino acids. The J segment lost 5 bases and the V segment lost 6 bases, leaving 10 bases of the junction unmatched. CDR3: CSAYSGGAYQPQHF. The CDR3 coding sequence is TGCAGTGCCTACTCAGGGGGGGCTTATCAGCCCCAGCATTTT.

CDR3 nucleotides: TGTGCCAGCAGCGGTAAAGGGGGATACGGAAACACCATATATTTT. Translated: CASSGKGGYGNTIYF. V is TRBV7-2 and J is TRBJ1-3, with a tentative D call TRBD1 (6 bases). With 5 bases removed from V and 4 bases from J, the gap between germline ends came to 15 bases. Per germline, CDR1 SGHTA and CDR2 FQGNSA. The CDR3 extends over 15 amino acids.

Only a few counts were recorded for this clonotype. Written as DNA, the CDR3 is TGCAGTGCCTCCCGGCCCGGGGAACAGCCCCAGCATTTT. Its protein product is CSASRPGEQPQHF. The chain employs TRBV20-1 and TRBJ1-5; D not resolved. The CDR3 covers 13 residues. The ends were cut back, 6 bases at V and 7 bases at J, with 16 bases in the middle. The V gene's germline CDR1 is DFQATT and CDR2 SNEGSKA (reference sequence).

This sequence joins TRBV20-1 and TRBJ2-7; 13 nucleotides align to TRBD2. V lost 8 bases and J lost 2; bases outside the gene matches: 6. The germline CDR1 and CDR2 sequences are DFQATT and SNEGSKA (reference sequence). The CDR3 runs 14 residues. The CDR3 sequence: CSPGLAGFAYEQYF. CDR3 coding DNA: TGCAGTCCGGGACTAGCGGGATTCGCCTACGAGCAGTACTTC.

This clonotype was counted ten times or more. The chain employs TRBV27 and TRBJ1-1; D is ambiguous. V shed 7 bases and J shed 4 bases, with 13 bases lying between them. CDR3 length: 13 amino acids. From germline, CDR1 is MNHEY and CDR2 SMNVEV (reference sequence). The CDR3: CASISNAGTEAFF. The CDR3 nucleotides are TGTGCCAGCATCTCTAACGCGGGCACTGAAGCTTTCTTT.

In its sample, this clonotype was seen a few times. This chain links TRBV5-1 with TRBJ1-6; TRBD1 aligns across 9 bases. V shed 3 bases and J 5 bases; nucleotides not matched to a gene: 3. This CDR3 has 15 amino acids. The germline CDR1 and CDR2 sequences are SGHRS and YFSETQ. CDR3 in amino acids: CASSSGTGNNSPLHF. The CDR3 DNA reads as TGCGCCAGCAGCTCCGGGACAGGGAATAATTCACCCCTCCACTTT.

This chain connects TRBV20-1 to TRBJ1-2, with 7 bases matching TRBD1. Germline V gives CDR1 DFQATT, CDR2 SNEGSKA (reference sequence). The CDR3 extends over 12 amino acids. Unmatched junction bases numbered 5, after V lost 6 bases and J lost 4 bases. Here the CDR3 DNA reads TGCAGTGCGACCGGGACAGTCTATGGCTACACCTTC. It codes for CSATGTVYGYTF.

The CDR3 region is CASSLVPIPGIMNTEAFF. CDR3 DNA: TGTGCCAGCAGTTTGGTACCGATCCCGGGGATTATGAACACTGAAGCTTTCTTT. The chain recombines TRBV12-3 or TRBV12-4 with TRBJ1-1, with D uncertain. The ends were cut back, 3 bases at V and 0 bases at J, with 20 bases in the middle. This CDR3 is built from 18 residues.

Of note for this clonotype: The junction and the germline gene differ at one end; a read error may be behind it. The gene calls are TRBV12-3 or TRBV12-4 and TRBJ2-3; D remains unclear. The CDR3 runs to 14 residues. The CDR3 bases are TGTGCCAGCCGTTTTAGGCAGAGCACAGATACGCAGTATTTT. It codes for CASRFRQSTDTQYF.

The table lists this clonotype with many counts. This chain uses TRBV27 with TRBJ2-5; tentative D call: TRBD1 (5 bases). CDR1 and CDR2 (germline): MNHEY, SMNVEV (reference sequence). Trimming removed 3 bases from V and 2 bases from J, with 10 bases in between. This CDR3 contains 14 residues. The CDR3 DNA sequence: TGTGCCAGCAGTTTCACAGGCAGACAAGAGACCCAGTACTTC. Protein: CASSFTGRQETQYF.

This chain connects TRBV6-5 to TRBJ1-2; tentatively, D is TRBD1 (5 bases). CDR3 length equals 19 residues. Germline loops: CDR1 MNHEY, CDR2 SVGAGI. The V end was cut by 2 bases, the J end by 4 bases, with 26 bases between. DNA of the CDR3: TGTGCCAGCAGTTACCACGAGGATGACGGGGCGCACCTTTTCTATGGCTACACCTTC. Amino acids: CASSYHEDDGAHLFYGYTF.

The chain joins TRBV7-8 to TRBJ2-5; D is tentatively TRBD1 or TRBD2 (5 bases each). The CDR3 spans 20 residues. The germline gives CDR1 SGHVS, CDR2 FQNEAQ. V lost 5 bases, J lost 1 base, and 29 bases lay in between. The CDR3 DNA is TGTGCCAGCAGCCCTCCTGGTGGGATCTACCAACGGGGCCTCCAAGAGACCCAGTACTTC. This sequence encodes CASSPPGGIYQRGLQETQYF.

This clonotype appeared many times. The CDR3 coding sequence is TGTGCCAGCAGCCGACTTGGAGGGGCTACGGGGGCCAACGTCCTGACTTTC. Its protein product is CASSRLGGATGANVLTF. V usage is TRBV7-2 and J usage is TRBJ2-6; D is perhaps TRBD2 (6 bases). This CDR3 spans 17 amino acids. V gave up 5 bases and J gave up 4 bases, with 18 bases separating them. The germline V gene encodes CDR1 SGHTA and CDR2 FQGNSA.

This clonotype occurred a few times. This chain joins TRBV7-8 and TRBJ2-5, with D perhaps assigned TRBD1 or TRBD2 (5 bases each). V lost 5 bases and J 0 bases, leaving 10 bases between the germline ends. Germline V gene lookup returns CDR1 SGHVS and CDR2 FQNEAQ. The CDR3 is 14 residues long. The CDR3 reads CASSRGRYQETQYF. CDR3 DNA sequence: TGTGCCAGCAGCCGGGGACGGTACCAAGAGACCCAGTACTTC.

Many counts were recorded for this clonotype. This chain connects TRBV28 to TRBJ1-2; D not certain. This CDR3 is 15 amino acids long. Germline CDR1 is MDHEN and CDR2 is SYDVKM. V was cut by 2 bases and J by 5 bases, with 15 bases left in between. As DNA, the CDR3 is TGTGCCAGCAGTTTAGCGCGGACTCCCCGGTATGGCTACACCTTC. It yields the protein CASSLARTPRYGYTF.